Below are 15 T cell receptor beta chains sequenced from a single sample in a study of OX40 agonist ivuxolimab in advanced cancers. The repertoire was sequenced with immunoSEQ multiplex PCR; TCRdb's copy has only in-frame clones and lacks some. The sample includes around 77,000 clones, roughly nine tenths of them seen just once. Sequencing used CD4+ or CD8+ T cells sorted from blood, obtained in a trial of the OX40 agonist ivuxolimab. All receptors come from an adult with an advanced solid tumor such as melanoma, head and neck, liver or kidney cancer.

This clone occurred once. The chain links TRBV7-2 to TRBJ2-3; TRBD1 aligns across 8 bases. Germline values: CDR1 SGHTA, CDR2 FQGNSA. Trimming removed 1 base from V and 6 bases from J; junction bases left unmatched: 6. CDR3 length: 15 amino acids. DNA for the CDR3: TGTGCCAGCAGCTTAGTACGGCAGGGGGCTGATACGCAGTATTTT. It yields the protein CASSLVRQGADTQYF.

For the CDR3, the DNA is TGTGCCAGCAGCTTAGGAGACAGGGATTTTGGCTACACCTTC. Protein sequence: CASSLGDRDFGYTF. V gene TRBV11-3 combines with J gene TRBJ1-2, with 7 positions matching TRBD1. This CDR3 spans 14 amino acids. Trimming took 1 base from V and 7 from J; bases not matched to a gene: 6. The germline V gene has CDR1 SGHNT and CDR2 YENEEA.

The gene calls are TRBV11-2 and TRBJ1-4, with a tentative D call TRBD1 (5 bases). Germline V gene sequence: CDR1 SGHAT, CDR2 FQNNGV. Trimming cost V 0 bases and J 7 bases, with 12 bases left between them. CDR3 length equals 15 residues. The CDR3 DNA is TGTGCCAGCAGCTTAGAGGGGGTCCACGGTGAAAAACTGTTTTTT. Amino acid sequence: CASSLEGVHGEKLFF. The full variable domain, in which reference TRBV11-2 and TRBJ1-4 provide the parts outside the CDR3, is EAGVAQSPRYKIIEKRQSVAFWCNPISGHATLYWYQQILGQGPKLLIQFQNNGVVDDSQLPKDRFSAERLKGVDSTLKIQPAKLEDSAVYLCASSLEGVHGEKLFFGSGTQLSVL.

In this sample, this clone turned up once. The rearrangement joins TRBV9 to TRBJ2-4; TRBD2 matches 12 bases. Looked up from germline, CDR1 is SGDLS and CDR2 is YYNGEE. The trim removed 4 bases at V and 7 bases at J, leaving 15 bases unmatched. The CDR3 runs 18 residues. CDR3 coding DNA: TGTGCCAGCAGCCCTCGGGGGGGGAGACTAGCGGGAGTCAACATTCAGTACTTC. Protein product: CASSPRGGRLAGVNIQYF.

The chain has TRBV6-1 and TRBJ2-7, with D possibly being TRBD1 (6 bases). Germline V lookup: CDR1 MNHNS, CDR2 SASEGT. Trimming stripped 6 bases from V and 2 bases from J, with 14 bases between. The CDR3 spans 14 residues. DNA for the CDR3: TGTGCCAGCAGGACCGGGACAAGCACCTACGAGCAGTACTTC. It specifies CASRTGTSTYEQYF.

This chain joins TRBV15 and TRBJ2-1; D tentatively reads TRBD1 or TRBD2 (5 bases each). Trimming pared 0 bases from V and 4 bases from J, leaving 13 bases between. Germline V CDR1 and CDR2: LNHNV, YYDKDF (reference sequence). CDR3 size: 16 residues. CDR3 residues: CATSRDGRGGYNEQFF. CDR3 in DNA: TGTGCCACCAGCAGAGATGGAAGGGGCGGGTACAATGAGCAGTTCTTC.

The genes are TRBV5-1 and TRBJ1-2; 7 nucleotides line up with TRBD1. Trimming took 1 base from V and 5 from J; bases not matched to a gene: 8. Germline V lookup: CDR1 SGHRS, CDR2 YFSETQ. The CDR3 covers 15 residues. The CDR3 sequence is CASSLNYRGFYGYTF. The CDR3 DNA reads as TGCGCCAGCAGCTTGAATTACAGGGGTTTTTATGGCTACACCTTC.

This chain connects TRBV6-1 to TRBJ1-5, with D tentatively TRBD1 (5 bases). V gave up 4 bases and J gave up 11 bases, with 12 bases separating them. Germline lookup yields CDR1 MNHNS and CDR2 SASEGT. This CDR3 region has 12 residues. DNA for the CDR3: TGTGCCAGCAGTGGGGGCCGCGAGGCCCAGCATTTT. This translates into CASSGGREAQHF.

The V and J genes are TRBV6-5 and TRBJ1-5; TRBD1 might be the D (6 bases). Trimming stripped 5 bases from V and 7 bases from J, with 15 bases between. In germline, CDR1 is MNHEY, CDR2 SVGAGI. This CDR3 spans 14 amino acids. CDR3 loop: CASSQTGRRQPQHF. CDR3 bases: TGTGCCAGCAGTCAAACAGGGAGGAGGCAGCCCCAGCATTTT.

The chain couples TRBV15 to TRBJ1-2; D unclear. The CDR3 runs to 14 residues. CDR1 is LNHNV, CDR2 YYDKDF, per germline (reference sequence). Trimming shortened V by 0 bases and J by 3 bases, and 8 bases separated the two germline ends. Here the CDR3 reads CATSRDKADYGYTF. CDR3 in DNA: TGTGCCACCAGCAGAGATAAGGCCGACTATGGCTACACCTTC.

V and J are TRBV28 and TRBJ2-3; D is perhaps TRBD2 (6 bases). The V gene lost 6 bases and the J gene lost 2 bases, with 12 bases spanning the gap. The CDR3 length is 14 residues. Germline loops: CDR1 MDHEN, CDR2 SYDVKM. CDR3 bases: TGTGCCAGCAGGGCGGGGAGCTACACAGATACGCAGTATTTT. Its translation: CASRAGSYTDTQYF.

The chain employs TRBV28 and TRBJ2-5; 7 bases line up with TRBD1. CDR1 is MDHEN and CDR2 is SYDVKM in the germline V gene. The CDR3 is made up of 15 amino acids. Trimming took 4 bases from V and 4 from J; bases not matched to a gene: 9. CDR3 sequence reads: CASSYTLNRGETQYF. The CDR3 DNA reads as TGTGCCAGCAGTTATACCCTAAACAGGGGAGAGACCCAGTACTTC.

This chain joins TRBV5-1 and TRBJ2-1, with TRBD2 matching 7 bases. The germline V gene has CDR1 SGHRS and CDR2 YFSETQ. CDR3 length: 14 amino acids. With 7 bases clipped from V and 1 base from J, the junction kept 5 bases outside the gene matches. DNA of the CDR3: TGCGCCAGCTCAGCGGGGCAATCCTACAATGAGCAGTTCTTC. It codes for CASSAGQSYNEQFF.

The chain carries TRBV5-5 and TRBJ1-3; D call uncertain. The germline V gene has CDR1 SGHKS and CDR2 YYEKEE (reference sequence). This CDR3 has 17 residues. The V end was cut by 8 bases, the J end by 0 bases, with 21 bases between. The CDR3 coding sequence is TGTGCCAGTTCCACGGGGATAAGATTCTTCTCTGGAAACACCATATATTTT. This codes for CASSTGIRFFSGNTIYF.

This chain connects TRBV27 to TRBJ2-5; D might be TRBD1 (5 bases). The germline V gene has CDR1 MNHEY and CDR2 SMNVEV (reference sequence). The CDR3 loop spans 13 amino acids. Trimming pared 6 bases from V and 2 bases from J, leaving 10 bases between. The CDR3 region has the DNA TGTGCCAGCAGGCATGACAGTCAAGAGACCCAGTACTTC. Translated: CASRHDSQETQYF.